Sequencing of this TCR beta chain was carried out in a study of long-term antiretroviral therapy in people with HIV. Two or more post-ART PBMC samples, plus at least one pre-ART sample, were available for each donor. The study, taken as a whole, reports: Regardless of time point, clones expanded before ART dominated the repertoire.

Runs used v3.0 of the immunoSEQ assay and were done at survey level. A per-sample goal of about 40,000-55,000 T-cell genomes was targeted by sequencing. Assay: immunoSEQ multiplex PCR; the TCRdb copy retains only in-frame clones and omits some. The repertoire includes about 22,000 clones, around 86% of them detected once, and around 7.8% sits in the top ten. In the case of this clone: Antigen: not known.

The source of this sequence is a woman aged 30 to 39 with HIV. This specimen was unsorted PBMCs, taken 1.8 years before starting antiretroviral therapy.

The CDR3, as DNA: TGTGCCAGCAGCAAGGGCACCGGAATTGGTGGCTACACCTTC. It is translated as CASSKGTGIGGYTF. The chain combines TRBV21-1 with TRBJ1-2; TRBD1, as called in the table, went unchecked against the DNA. TRBV21-1 is an annotated pseudogene. The CDR3 is 14 residues long.